These 20 T cell receptor beta chains were sequenced from one sample in a study of T cell responses to AZD1222 COVID-19 vaccine. The data were produced by immunoSEQ multiplex PCR, yet TCRdb's version contains in-frame clones alone and is incomplete. This table has nearly 95,000 clones, around 90% appearing once. The sequencing here drew on peripheral blood, taken on day 0 of AZD1222 vaccination. These receptors all stem from an adult in good health.

This clone was recorded many times. The chain combines TRBV9 with TRBJ2-5; 11 bases fit TRBD2. The CDR3 is made up of 17 amino acids. Germline V CDR1 and CDR2: SGDLS, YYNGEE. The V and J ends lost 0 bases and 5 bases, in that order; junction bases with no gene match: 9. The CDR3, as DNA: TGTGCCAGCAGCGTAGAGGGTAGCGGGGGGGCAGGTGAGACCCAGTACTTC. Residues: CASSVEGSGGAGETQYF.

The chain uses TRBV6-5 and TRBJ1-2, with D maybe TRBD1 (6 bases). CDR1 and CDR2 from the germline V gene are MNHEY and SVGAGI. Trimming cost V 7 bases and J 5 bases, with 17 bases left between them. The CDR3 totals 14 residues. The CDR3 nucleotides are TGTGCCAGCACCTCCGGGGTAGGGGGTTATGGCTACACCTTC. This codes for CASTSGVGGYGYTF.

This chain joins TRBV24-1 and TRBJ2-7; D perhaps matches TRBD2 (6 bases). With 3 bases removed from V and 1 base from J, the gap between germline ends came to 12 bases. The CDR3 totals 15 residues. Germline CDR1 and CDR2: KGHDR and SFDVKD. CDR3 DNA sequence: TGTGCCACCAGTGATCCGCGGGACGGTTCCTACGAGCAGTACTTC. Translation gives CATSDPRDGSYEQYF.

The chain carries TRBV28 and TRBJ1-5, with D perhaps matching TRBD1 (5 bases). The CDR3 has 14 amino acids. Germline CDR1 MDHEN, CDR2 SYDVKM. Trimming removed 5 bases at V and 0 bases at J, with 8 bases between. The CDR3 nucleotides read TGTGCCAGCAGTACGGACATTAGCAATCAGCCCCAGCATTTT. It encodes CASSTDISNQPQHF.

This clone came up once. The genes are TRBV6-5 and TRBJ1-1; 7 bases fit TRBD1. The germline V gene has CDR1 MNHEY and CDR2 SVGAGI. The CDR3 loop spans 15 amino acids. V was clipped by 2 bases and J by 0 bases; unmatched bases: 3. The CDR3 spells CASSYTGTVNTEAFF. DNA of the CDR3: TGTGCCAGCAGTTACACCGGGACAGTGAACACTGAAGCTTTCTTT.

This rearrangement joins TRBV4-3 to TRBJ1-1; 10 positions agree with TRBD1. Per germline, CDR1 LGHNA and CDR2 YSLEER. The CDR3 length is 16 residues. Trimming took 0 bases from V and 11 from J; bases not matched to a gene: 12. The CDR3 loop reads CASSQDGTGASVRAFF. In DNA form, the CDR3 reads TGCGCCAGCAGCCAAGATGGGACAGGGGCTTCGGTGCGTGCTTTCTTT.

The V gene is TRBV28, the J gene TRBJ2-3; TRBD1 matches 7 bases. Looked up from germline, CDR1 is MDHEN and CDR2 is SYDVKM. The CDR3 covers 13 residues. V shed 11 bases and J 4 bases; nucleotides not matched to a gene: 9. The CDR3 DNA reads TGTGCCGGAACACGACAGGGCGCAGATACGCAGTATTTT. Amino acid sequence: CAGTRQGADTQYF.

The chain recombines TRBV7-8 with TRBJ1-4; a weak D match, TRBD1 (5 bases). This CDR3 has 18 amino acids. CDR1 SGHVS and CDR2 FQNEAQ come from the germline V gene. The ends were cut back, 0 bases at V and 0 bases at J, with 14 bases in the middle. CDR3 coding DNA: TGTGCCAGCAGCTTAGCCTTCCGGGACGGTGCAACTAATGAAAAACTGTTTTTT. Its protein is CASSLAFRDGATNEKLFF.

The CDR3 coding sequence is TGTGCCAGCAGTGACATTCCTAACTATGGCTACACCTTC. Translated: CASSDIPNYGYTF. J is TRBJ1-2 and V is TRBV6-4, with D uncertain. V lost 2 bases, J lost 0 bases, and 4 bases lay in between. Germline-derived CDR1 and CDR2 are MRHNA and SNTAGT. The CDR3 is made up of 13 amino acids.

The chain is built from TRBV27 and TRBJ1-1; D unresolved. Germline V lookup: CDR1 MNHEY, CDR2 SMNVEV (reference sequence). The CDR3 runs 11 residues. The V end was cut by 6 bases, the J end by 10 bases, with 12 bases between. The CDR3 spells CASSAPSGAFF. Here the CDR3 DNA reads TGTGCCAGCAGCGCACCGAGTGGAGCTTTCTTT.

The chain combines TRBV3-1 (or the pseudogene TRBV3-2) with TRBJ2-3; 11 bases map to TRBD2. The V segment lost 2 bases and the J segment 6 bases; nucleotides outside the gene matches: 7. CDR1 and CDR2 from the germline V gene are LGHDT and YNNKEL (reference sequence). The CDR3 is 16 amino acids. CDR3 in DNA: TGTGCCAGCAGCCAATCCTTTAGCGGGGGGGCGGATACGCAGTATTTT. This codes for CASSQSFSGGADTQYF.

V usage is TRBV7-2 and J usage is TRBJ1-6, with TRBD1 matching 7 bases. The CDR3 spans 17 residues. With 4 bases clipped from V and 3 bases from J, the junction kept 9 bases outside the gene matches. Looked up from germline, CDR1 is SGHTA and CDR2 is FQGNSA. In DNA form, the CDR3 reads TGTGCCAGCAGCTCAGGAAAGGACAGGAACTATAATTCACCCCTCCACTTT. This codes for CASSSGKDRNYNSPLHF.

The chain uses TRBV11-3 and TRBJ1-1; no clear D gene. The germline V gene encodes CDR1 SGHNT and CDR2 YENEEA. The CDR3 is made up of 11 amino acids. The V gene lost 0 bases and the J gene lost 10 bases, with 6 bases spanning the gap. The CDR3 region has the DNA TGTGCCAGCAGCTTAGATGGTGTAGCTTTCTTT. This gives the protein CASSLDGVAFF.

This chain connects TRBV2 to TRBJ1-2; 9 bases align to TRBD1. Germline assignment: CDR1 SNHLY and CDR2 FYNNEI. The CDR3 extends over 13 amino acids. V was pared by 7 bases and J by 6 bases, with 6 bases of the junction left unmatched. CDR3: CASIQDRGHGYTF. The CDR3 region has the DNA TGTGCCAGCATTCAGGACAGGGGACATGGCTACACCTTC.

V gene TRBV4-3 combines with J gene TRBJ2-2, with a weak D call TRBD2 (6 bases). The V gene's germline CDR1 is LGHNA and CDR2 YSLEER. CDR3 length: 16 amino acids. Trimming cost V 0 bases and J 1 base, with 9 bases left between them. The CDR3 coding sequence is TGCGCCAGCAGCCAAGATGGGGGGTGGAACACCGGGGAGCTGTTTTTT. Its protein is CASSQDGGWNTGELFF.

The chain carries TRBV9 and TRBJ2-2, with D possibly matching TRBD1 (6 bases). CDR1 and CDR2 (germline): SGDLS, YYNGEE. The CDR3 runs to 15 residues. The V end was cut by 3 bases, the J end by 4 bases, with 13 bases between. The chain's CDR3 is CASSATGDSTGELFF. The DNA of the CDR3 is TGTGCCAGCAGCGCGACAGGTGACAGCACCGGGGAGCTGTTTTTT.

This chain links TRBV5-1 with TRBJ1-2, with D unclear. The CDR3 has 14 amino acids. V lost 0 bases and J lost 5, with 11 bases in between. In germline, CDR1 is SGHRS, CDR2 YFSETQ. The CDR3 loop is CASSLGGVGYGYTF. The CDR3 DNA reads TGCGCCAGCAGCTTGGGTGGCGTTGGTTATGGCTACACCTTC.

This chain links TRBV7-6 with TRBJ1-1; no clear D. The germline V gene has CDR1 SGHVS and CDR2 FNYEAQ. The CDR3 has 12 amino acids. V lost 5 bases, J lost 1 base, and 5 bases lay in between. In DNA form, the CDR3 reads TGTGCCAGCAGCCCGACGAACACTGAAGCTTTCTTT. It specifies CASSPTNTEAFF.

V usage is TRBV18 and J usage is TRBJ1-5; D unresolved. V shed 4 bases and J shed 5 bases, with 9 bases lying between them. Germline lookup yields CDR1 KGHSH and CDR2 LQKENI. This CDR3 contains 13 residues. In DNA, the CDR3 is TGTGCCAGCTCACAGGGTACAGATCAGCCCCAGCATTTT. Translated, it gives CASSQGTDQPQHF.

V usage is TRBV12-3 or TRBV12-4 and J usage is TRBJ2-3; a weak D match, TRBD1 (5 bases). The CDR3 spans 11 residues. Between the trimmed V and J ends, which lost 7 bases and 6 bases, there was a span of 8 bases. In DNA form, the CDR3 reads TGTGCCAGCACCTCAGGGGATACGCAGTATTTT. Encoded protein: CASTSGDTQYF.